This T cell receptor (beta chain) was obtained from a study of metastatic and nonmetastatic thyroid tumors. Whole-study context: From malignant and benign thyroid patients, repertoires in blood and in tumor or nodule tissue were compared.

Comment on this clone: The antigen remains undetermined. An end of the junction does not agree with germline; a read error may underlie this.

Regarding the study as a whole: Significantly higher TCR beta diversity was reportedly seen in malignant thyroid tumors than benign nodules, in blood and tumor.

Thyroid surgery was performed in patients who had received no treatment beforehand. Authors' analysis steps: Clinicopathological groups supplied CDR3 differences that were used to build a distant-metastasis classifier for papillary thyroid cancer. TCRdb re-clonotyped the PCR reads via MiXCR. These V and J calls originate from TCRdb's pipeline instead of the authors' own analysis. Of tens of thousands of clones in the sample, roughly 22% were seen once. CDR1 is MNHNS and CDR2 is SASEGT in the germline V gene. The CDR3 has 14 amino acids. The sequenced sample consisted of adjacent normal tissue. This sequence originates from a female donor with papillary thyroid cancer or a benign thyroid nodule (not recorded which). Some clones in this sample may be carry-over from other donors' samples. The gene calls are TRBV6-1 and TRBJ1-2, with 8 bases that match TRBD1. The CDR3 nucleotides are TGTGCCAGCACCTCCCCGGGACAGGACGGTGGCTACACATTC. Translating gives CASTSPGQDGGYTF.